This entry lists 3 T cell receptor beta chains sequenced from one sample in a study of T cells after yellow fever vaccination (dated by TCRdb to the late 2010s). To prepare the library, 5' RACE was applied. TCRdb shows the sequencer as Illumina HiSeq 2500. The raw public reads went through TCRdb reprocessing: fastp at Q25, MiXCR clone calling, in-frame beta chains kept. Every distinct CDR3 protein forms one entry, paired with its most common genes and DNA. Present in this sample are about 63,000 distinct CDR3 sequences, 6.5% to 9% of which were seen just once. 30% to 45% of the sample is held by the ten biggest clonotypes. The label giving this sample's treatment or condition can be read as: live attenuated yellow fever vaccine strain. The specimen comprised CD8+ T cells sorted from PBMCs, sampled 15 days after the yellow fever booster vaccination. All receptors come from a man under 40 who received the YFV17D yellow fever vaccine.

This clonotype has a count of ten or more. The chain joins TRBV9 to TRBJ2-1; weak D call: TRBD1 (6 bases). Germline V gene lookup returns CDR1 SGDLS and CDR2 YYNGEE. The CDR3 has 14 amino acids. V lost 3 bases to trimming and J lost 7 bases, with 14 bases between them. The CDR3 loop is CASSGSGTTNEQFF. In DNA, the CDR3 is TGTGCCAGCAGCGGATCCGGGACAACAAATGAGCAGTTCTTC.

The sample holds many counts of this clonotype. The CDR3 DNA reads TGCAGTGCTAGAGACGGGACTAGCGGGCACTACGAGCAGTACTTC. Translated, it gives CSARDGTSGHYEQYF. The J gene is TRBJ2-7, the V gene TRBV20-1, with 12 bases lining up with TRBD2. V trimming: 0 bases; J trimming: 3 bases; junction bases outside the gene matches: 3. This CDR3 contains 15 residues. CDR1 and CDR2 from the germline V gene are DFQATT and SNEGSKA (reference sequence).

This clonotype has at least ten counts. The rearrangement uses TRBV11-2 and TRBJ2-7; maybe TRBD1 (5 bases). The CDR3 runs to 14 residues. The germline gives CDR1 SGHAT, CDR2 FQNNGV. The V gene lost 0 bases and the J gene lost 9 bases, with 15 bases spanning the gap. The CDR3, as DNA: TGTGCCAGCAGCTTAGAAACATCATGGACATGGCAGTACTTC. As protein: CASSLETSWTWQYF. Full variable domain (remainder filled in from reference TRBV11-2 and TRBJ2-7): EAGVAQSPRYKIIEKRQSVAFWCNPISGHATLYWYQQILGQGPKLLIQFQNNGVVDDSQLPKDRFSAERLKGVDSTLKIQPAKLEDSAVYLCASSLETSWTWQYFGPGTRLTVT.